The T cell receptor beta chain described here comes from a study of T cell responses to AZD1222 COVID-19 vaccine. Notes on this clone: Its target is unknown.

The table came from immunoSEQ multiplex PCR; TCRdb's copy has only in-frame clones and leaves some out. The sample has about 48,000 clones, around 86% seen once. Study conclusions and caveats: Donors skewed white British and female; clonal diversity was possibly underestimated. Two AZD1222 doses significantly raised spike-specific TCR breadth and depth over controls. Repertoires were collected only later (after the peak T cell response had occurred). It was only 6 or 7 AZD1222 recipients who were seropositive at baseline.

Germline V gene data show CDR1 as SGHDN and CDR2 as FVKESK. The CDR3 length is 14 residues. V lost 3 bases and J 6 bases, leaving 15 bases between the germline ends. The receptor's source is an adult who received the AZD1222 COVID-19 vaccine. The chain uses TRBV14 and TRBJ2-7; either TRBD1 or TRBD2 may fit D (6 bases each). This sample comprised peripheral blood, obtained 28 days after the second AZD1222 dose. In DNA form, the CDR3 reads TGTGCCAGCAGCCAGGGGGGCCTAGTGAGCGAGCAGTACTTC. It is translated as CASSQGGLVSEQYF.